This TCR beta chain was sequenced during a study of blood T cell repertoires in COVID-19. Overall study: Sources were T cells, B-cell-depleted T cells, or PBMCs; the material itself was cDNA or gDNA.

Assay: immunoSEQ multiplex PCR; the TCRdb copy retains only in-frame clones and omits some. The sample contains about 140,000 clones, just under 90% of which appear only once. The CDR3 contains 15 residues. Germline V CDR1 and CDR2: LNHDA, SQIVND (reference sequence). Trimming at V came to 7 bases and at J to 3 bases, leaving 7 bases not matched to a gene. The sequencing sample was made of peripheral blood. The chain carries TRBV19 and TRBJ2-7; 12 bases align to TRBD2. The origin of this receptor is a woman aged 40 to 50 with acute or convalescent COVID-19. The CDR3 bases are TGTGCCAGTAAAGGGACTAGCGGGCAATTCTACGAGCAGTACTTC. Amino acids: CASKGTSGQFYEQYF. The full variable domain, completed using reference TRBV19 and TRBJ2-7, is DGGITQSPKYLFRKEGQNVTLSCEQNLNHDAMYWYRQDPGQGLRLIYYSQIVNDFQKGDIAEGYSVSREKKESFPLTVTSAQKNPTAFYLCASKGTSGQFYEQYFGPGTRLTVT.